This T cell receptor (beta chain) was obtained from a study of radiotherapy plus CTLA-4 blockade in lung cancer. A word on this clone: As yet, its antigen is unknown.

Study-level points and caveats: Subsequent to radiotherapy plus ipilimumab, tumor-derived TCR clones underwent expansion in blood.

Repertoires were generated with immunoSEQ multiplex PCR, while TCRdb's copy carries only in-frame clones and drops some. The table records about 48,000 clones, 75% to 90% of them present only once. Per the germline V gene, CDR1 is PRHDT and CDR2 is FYEKMQ (reference sequence). The CDR3 is 16 residues long. V lost 1 base and J lost 0; bases outside the gene matches: 2. Chemo-refractory metastatic non-small-cell lung cancer patients received focal radiation with ipilimumab CTLA-4 blockade. Sequencing was performed on peripheral blood, taken from a patient treated with radiotherapy plus ipilimumab. The receptor was derived from a human donor with non-small cell lung cancer who had stable disease on radiotherapy plus ipilimumab. The chain couples TRBV13 to TRBJ2-3; 9 nucleotides match TRBD2. The CDR3 reads CASSLETSGSTDTQYF. The CDR3 DNA sequence: TGTGCCAGCAGCTTAGAAACTAGCGGGAGCACAGATACGCAGTATTTT.